The sequence of this T cell receptor (beta chain) was determined in a study of naive and memory T cell subsets. Study outcomes and limitations: No ground truth validated the naive and memory repertoire findings. A clonotype means one alpha or beta sequence, not an alpha/beta pair.

The V segment lost 5 bases and the J segment 2 bases; nucleotides outside the gene matches: 7. Germline-derived CDR1 and CDR2 are SEHNR and FQNEAQ (reference sequence). The CDR3 is made up of 16 amino acids. This clonotype has more than one count but fewer than ten. Its target is not known. An equimolar mix of two oligonucleotides served as the beta constant-region primer for TRBC1 and TRBC2. The ligated cDNA underwent four PCR rounds using SP2 and nested alpha and beta constant-region primers. TCRdb called the UMI-ligation and nested PCR reads again in MiXCR, with one record for every CDR3 protein. The profile shows some 80,000 distinct CDR3 sequences, about 9.9% of them singletons. Alpha and beta libraries were amplified separately from the second PCR onward.

The sequence was obtained from a human donor in good health. The chain joins TRBV7-9 to TRBJ2-1; 9 bases fit TRBD2. The sample comprised naive CD8+ T cells from blood. The CDR3 coding sequence is TGTGCCAGCAGCCTCGTAGCGGGAGTAACCTACAATGAGCAGTTCTTC. This sequence encodes CASSLVAGVTYNEQFF.